The clone carrying this T cell receptor beta chain has just one count. The target antigen is unknown. Germline-derived CDR1 and CDR2 are SGHTA and FQGNSA. The CDR3 extends over 16 amino acids. V lost 5 bases to trimming and J lost 2 bases, with 17 bases between them. The data were taken from a study of cytomegalovirus exposure and HLA in healthy donors. Points from the study as a whole: Most TCR sequences showed up rarely, but some public TCRs showed up in many donors.

The PCR was carried out with 60 Vbeta primers and 13 Jbeta primers. Sequenced by immunoSEQ multiplex PCR; TCRdb stores in-frame clones only, minus some. Here the sample spans some 200,000 clones, about 80% being singletons. The specimen sequenced was PBMCs. The clonotype comes from a woman aged 25-40 years in good health and CMV-seronegative. V gene TRBV7-2 combines with J gene TRBJ2-3, with D uncertain. The CDR3 region is CASSPRWAPSTDTQYF. CDR3 sequence (DNA): TGTGCCAGCAGCCCCCGGTGGGCTCCCTCCACAGATACGCAGTATTTT.